The 7 T cell receptor beta chains listed next were all sequenced from one sample in a study of T cells expressing NK-cell markers. TCRdb reprocessed the 5' RACE reads; each CDR3 protein has one entry and no DNA is given. Here the sample table reports 400,000 to 500,000 distinct CDR3 sequences. The sample consisted of blood T cells: a sorted CD56 or NKG2C T cell subset, CD4+ or CD8+ T cells, or bulk PBMC T cells (not recorded which). The receptors were sampled from a woman between 18 and 70 years old in good health.

J is TRBJ1-1 and V is TRBV5-1; TCRdb's D call, TRBD1, is unchecked because there is no DNA. The CDR3 covers 15 residues. CDR1 and CDR2 from the germline V gene are SGHRS and YFSETQ. CDR3 sequence: CASSSGDRANTEAFF.

The chain has TRBV30 and TRBJ2-1; TCRdb returns TRBD2, unconfirmable since there is no DNA. The CDR3 covers 16 residues. Germline lookup yields CDR1 GTSNPN and CDR2 SVGIG (reference sequence). The CDR3 here is CAWSIGLAGEYNEQFF.

The chain links TRBV20-1 to TRBJ2-2. CDR1 is DFQATT and CDR2 is SNEGSKA in the germline V gene (reference sequence). The CDR3 loop spans 13 amino acids. The CDR3 sequence: CSGGGLNTGELFF.

The chain employs TRBV4-3 and TRBJ2-5. The CDR3 length is 13 residues. Germline V lookup: CDR1 LGHNA, CDR2 YSLEER. CDR3 loop: CASSRQTQETQYF.

The genes are TRBV2 and TRBJ2-1; absent DNA, TCRdb's TRBD1 call cannot be checked. The CDR3 contains 16 residues. Looked up from germline, CDR1 is SNHLY and CDR2 is FYNNEI. The CDR3 here is CASSDQDSGFYNEQFF.

The chain is built from TRBV7-6 and TRBJ1-1. The germline V gene has CDR1 SGHVS and CDR2 FNYEAQ. There are 13 residues in the CDR3. CDR3 sequence: CASRGGDFAEAFF. The variable domain in full, with the rest retrieved from reference TRBV7-6 and TRBJ1-1, is GAGVSQSPRYKVTKRGQDVALRCDPISGHVSLYWYRQALGQGPEFLTYFNYEAQQDKSGLPNDRFSAERPEGSISTLTIQRTEQRDSAMYRCASRGGDFAEAFFGQGTRLTVV.

This chain connects TRBV4-3 to TRBJ2-2; TCRdb's D call of TRBD2 is untestable without DNA. CDR1 is LGHNA and CDR2 is YSLEER in the germline V gene. This CDR3 contains 17 residues. The CDR3 sequence is CASSLIQAGPNTGELFF.